These 2 T cell receptor beta chains share one sample of origin, sequenced in a study of CD8 T cells in ankylosing spondylitis. These TCRs are of unknown antigen specificity. Study-wide findings and caveats: A motif of 7 to 9 highly homologous TCR beta variants was seen as apparently characteristic of ankylosing spondylitis blood.

TCRdb ran MiXCR on the 5' RACE reads and lists one entry per CDR3 protein. The sample yields about 750,000 distinct CDR3 sequences, under 20% seen once. The sample comprised blood, either unsorted or a sorted T cell fraction (not recorded which). The origin of the receptors is a male donor with ankylosing spondylitis.

This clonotype was recorded a few times. The V gene is TRBV5-5, the J gene TRBJ1-1; 9 nucleotides agree with TRBD1. This CDR3 comprises 15 residues. V dropped 4 bases and J dropped 3; count of bases not matched to a gene: 7. Germline lookup yields CDR1 SGHKS and CDR2 YYEKEE (reference sequence). The CDR3 nucleotides are TGTGCCAGCAGCCCATCCGGGACAGGGCACACTGAAGCTTTCTTT. This encodes CASSPSGTGHTEAFF.

The chain is built from TRBV27 and TRBJ1-5; D not resolved. The CDR3 contains 9 residues. Germline CDR1 MNHEY, CDR2 SMNVEV (reference sequence). The germline V and J ends were trimmed by 7 bases and 7 bases, with 2 bases remaining between them. Here the CDR3 DNA reads TGTGCCAGCATGCAGCCCCAGCATTTT. It encodes CASMQPQHF.